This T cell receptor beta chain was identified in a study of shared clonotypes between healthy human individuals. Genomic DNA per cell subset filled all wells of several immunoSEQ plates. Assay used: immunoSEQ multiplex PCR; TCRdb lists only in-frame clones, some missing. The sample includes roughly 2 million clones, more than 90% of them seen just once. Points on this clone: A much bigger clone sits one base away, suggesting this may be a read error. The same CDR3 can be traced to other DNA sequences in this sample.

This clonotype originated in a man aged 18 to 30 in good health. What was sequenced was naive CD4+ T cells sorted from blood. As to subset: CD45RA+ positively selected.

The chain's CDR3 is CASSPDKNYGYTF. The CDR3 nucleotides read TGTGCCAGCAGCCCGGACAAGAACTATGGCTACACCTTC. The chain recombines TRBV7-2 with TRBJ1-2; D is possibly TRBD1 (5 bases). The CDR3 covers 13 residues. The V end was cut by 5 bases, the J end by 2 bases, with 9 bases between. Per the germline V gene, CDR1 is SGHTA and CDR2 is FQGNSA.